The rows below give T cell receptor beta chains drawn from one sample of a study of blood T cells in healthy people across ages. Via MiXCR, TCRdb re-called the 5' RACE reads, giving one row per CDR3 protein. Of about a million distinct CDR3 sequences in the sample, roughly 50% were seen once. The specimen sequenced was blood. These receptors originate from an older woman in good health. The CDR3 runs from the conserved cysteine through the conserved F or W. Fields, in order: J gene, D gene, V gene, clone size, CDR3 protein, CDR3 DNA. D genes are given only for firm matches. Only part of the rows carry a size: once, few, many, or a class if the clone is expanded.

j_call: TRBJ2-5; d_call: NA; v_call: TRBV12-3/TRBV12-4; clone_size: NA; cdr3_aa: CASSLGGELETQYF; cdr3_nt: TGTGCCAGCAGTTTGGGGGGTGAGTTGGAGACCCAGTACTTC
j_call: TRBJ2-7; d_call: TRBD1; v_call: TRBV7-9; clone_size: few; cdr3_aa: CASSSPGQGLYEQYF; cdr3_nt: TGTGCCAGCAGCTCACCGGGACAGGGGCTCTACGAGCAGTACTTC
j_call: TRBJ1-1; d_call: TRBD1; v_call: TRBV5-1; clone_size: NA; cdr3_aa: CASSLADREVTEAFF; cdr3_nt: TGCGCCAGCAGCTTGGCCGACAGGGAGGTCACTGAAGCTTTCTTT
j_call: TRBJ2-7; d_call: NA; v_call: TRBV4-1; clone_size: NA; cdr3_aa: CASSQGAREYEQYF; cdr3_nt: TGCGCCAGCAGCCAAGGGGCGCGGGAATACGAGCAGTACTTC
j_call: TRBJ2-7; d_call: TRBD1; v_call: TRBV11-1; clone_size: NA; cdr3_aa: CASSLGDRDRPYEQYF; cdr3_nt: TGTGCCAGCAGCTTAGGTGACAGGGATAGACCCTACGAGCAGTACTTC
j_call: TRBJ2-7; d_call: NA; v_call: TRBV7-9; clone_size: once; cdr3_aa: CASSLSGNFGEQYF; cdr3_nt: TGTGCCAGCAGCTTATCTGGGAACTTCGGCGAGCAGTACTTC
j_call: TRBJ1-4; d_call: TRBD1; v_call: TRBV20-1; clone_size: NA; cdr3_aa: CSAQTGGKEKLFF; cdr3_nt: TGCAGTGCTCAGACAGGGGGGAAGGAAAAACTGTTTTTT
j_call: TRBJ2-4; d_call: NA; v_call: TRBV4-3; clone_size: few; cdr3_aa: CASSQESYQAQYF; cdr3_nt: TGCGCCAGCAGCCAAGAAAGTTACCAAGCCCAGTACTTC
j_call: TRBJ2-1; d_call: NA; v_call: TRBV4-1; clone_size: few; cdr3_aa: CASSQSGNLDEQFF; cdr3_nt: TGCGCCAGCAGCCAATCCGGTAACTTGGATGAGCAGTTCTTC
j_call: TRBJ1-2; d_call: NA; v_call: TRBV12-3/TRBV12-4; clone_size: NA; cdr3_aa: CASSPSGRYYGYTF; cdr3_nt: TGTGCCAGCAGCCCTAGCGGGAGGTATTATGGCTACACCTTC
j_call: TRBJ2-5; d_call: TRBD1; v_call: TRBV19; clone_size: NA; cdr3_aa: CASSILGQKEETQYF; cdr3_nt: TGTGCCAGTAGTATCTTGGGACAGAAGGAAGAGACCCAGTACTTC
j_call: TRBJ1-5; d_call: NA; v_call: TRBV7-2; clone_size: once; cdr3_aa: CASTPSTGINQPQHF; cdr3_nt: TGTGCCAGCACCCCCTCAACAGGGATAAATCAGCCCCAGCATTTT
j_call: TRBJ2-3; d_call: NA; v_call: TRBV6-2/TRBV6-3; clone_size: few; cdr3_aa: CASGGRSTDTQYF; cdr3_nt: TGTGCCAGTGGAGGACGGAGCACAGATACGCAGTATTTT
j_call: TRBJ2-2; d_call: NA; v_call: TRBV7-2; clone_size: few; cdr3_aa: CASSLAQDGELFF; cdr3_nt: TGTGCCAGCAGCTTAGCGCAAGACGGGGAGCTGTTTTTT
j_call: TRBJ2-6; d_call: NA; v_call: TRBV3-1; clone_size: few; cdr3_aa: CASSQDWPGATGANVLTF; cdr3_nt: TGTGCCAGCAGCCAAGATTGGCCGGGAGCAACAGGGGCCAACGTCCTGACTTTC
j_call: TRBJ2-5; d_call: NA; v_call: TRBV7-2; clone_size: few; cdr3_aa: CASSSVSIQETQYF; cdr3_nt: TGTGCCAGCAGCTCCGTCTCTATACAAGAGACCCAGTACTTC
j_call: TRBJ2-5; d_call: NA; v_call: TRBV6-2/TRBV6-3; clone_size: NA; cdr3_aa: CASTLTLYQETQYF; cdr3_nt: TGTGCCAGCACCCTGACTCTGTACCAAGAGACCCAGTACTTC
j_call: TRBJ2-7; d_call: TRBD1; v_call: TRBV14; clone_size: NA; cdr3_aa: CASSQYYAGTGLYEQYF; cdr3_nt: TGTGCCAGCAGCCAATACTACGCCGGGACAGGACTGTACGAGCAGTACTTC
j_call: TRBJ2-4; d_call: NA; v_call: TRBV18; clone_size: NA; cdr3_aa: CASSRVNTGAKNIQYF; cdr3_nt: TGTGCCAGCTCACGAGTCAACACGGGGGCCAAAAACATTCAGTACTTC
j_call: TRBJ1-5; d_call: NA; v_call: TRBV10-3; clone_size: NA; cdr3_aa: CAISEGDTPNQPQHF; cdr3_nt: TGTGCCATCAGTGAGGGGGACACCCCTAATCAGCCCCAGCATTTT
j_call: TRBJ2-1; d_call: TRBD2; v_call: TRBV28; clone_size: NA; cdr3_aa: CASSPRGTSAVNEQFF; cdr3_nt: TGTGCCAGCAGTCCGCGCGGGACTAGTGCAGTCAATGAGCAGTTCTTC
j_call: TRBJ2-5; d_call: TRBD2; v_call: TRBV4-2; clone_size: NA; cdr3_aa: CASSQRLMGLADYKQYF; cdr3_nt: TGTGCCAGCAGCCAACGCCTTATGGGACTAGCGGACTACAAGCAGTACTTC
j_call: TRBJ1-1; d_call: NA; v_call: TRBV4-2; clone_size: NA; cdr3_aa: CASRKTGAPEAFF; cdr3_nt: TGTGCCAGCAGGAAGACAGGAGCCCCTGAAGCTTTCTTT
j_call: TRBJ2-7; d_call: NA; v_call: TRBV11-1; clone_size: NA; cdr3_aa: CASSLLGRAKSRYEQYF; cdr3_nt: TGTGCCAGCAGCTTGTTGGGACGGGCCAAGAGTCGCTACGAGCAGTACTTC
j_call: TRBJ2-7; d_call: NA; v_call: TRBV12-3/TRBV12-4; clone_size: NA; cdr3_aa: CASLLLGGRVQYF; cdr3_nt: TGTGCCAGCCTCCTGCTGGGGGGAAGGGTCCAGTACTTC
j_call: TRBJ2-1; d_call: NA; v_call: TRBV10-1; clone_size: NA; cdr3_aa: CASSAQRAGIKNEQFF; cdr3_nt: TGCGCCAGCAGCGCCCAACGGGCGGGAATCAAGAATGAGCAGTTCTTC
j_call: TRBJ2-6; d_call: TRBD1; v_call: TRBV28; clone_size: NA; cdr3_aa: CVNRQQGLGANVLTF; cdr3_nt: TGTGTCAACAGACAACAGGGGTTAGGGGCCAACGTCCTGACTTTC
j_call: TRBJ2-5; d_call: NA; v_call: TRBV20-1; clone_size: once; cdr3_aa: CSARDAARRGEQYF; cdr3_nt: TGCAGTGCTAGAGATGCAGCCCGACGAGGGGAGCAGTACTTC
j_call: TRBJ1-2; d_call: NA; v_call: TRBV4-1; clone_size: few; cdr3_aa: CASSQTGTVYGYTF; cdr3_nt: TGCGCCAGCAGCCAAACCGGGACCGTCTATGGCTACACCTTC
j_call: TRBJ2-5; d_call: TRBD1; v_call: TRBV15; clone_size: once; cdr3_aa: CATSRGQGSQETQYF; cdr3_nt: TGTGCCACCAGCAGAGGACAGGGGTCCCAAGAGACCCAGTACTTC
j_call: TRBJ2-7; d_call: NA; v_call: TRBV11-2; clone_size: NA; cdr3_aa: CASSWEQGTYEQYF; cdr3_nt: TGTGCCAGCAGCTGGGAACAGGGCACCTACGAGCAGTACTTC
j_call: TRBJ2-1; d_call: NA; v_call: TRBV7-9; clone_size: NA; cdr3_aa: CASRASGNSYNEQFF; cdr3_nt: TGTGCCAGCAGGGCTTCGGGGAATTCCTACAATGAGCAGTTCTTC
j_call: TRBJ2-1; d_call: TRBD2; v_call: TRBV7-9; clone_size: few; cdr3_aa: CASSLVLSGSSDEQFF; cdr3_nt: TGTGCCAGCAGCTTAGTTCTCAGCGGGAGCTCAGATGAGCAGTTCTTC
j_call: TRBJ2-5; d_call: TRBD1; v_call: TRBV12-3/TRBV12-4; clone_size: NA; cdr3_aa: CASSRTGGWETQYF; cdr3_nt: TGTGCCAGCAGTCGGACAGGGGGCTGGGAGACCCAGTACTTC
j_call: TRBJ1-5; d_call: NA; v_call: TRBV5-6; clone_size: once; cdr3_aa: CASSSTRQRSNQPQHF; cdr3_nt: TGTGCCAGCAGCTCCACCCGACAGCGTAGCAATCAGCCCCAGCATTTT
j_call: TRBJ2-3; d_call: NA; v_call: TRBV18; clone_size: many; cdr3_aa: CASSPSGETQYF; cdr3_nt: TGTGCCAGCAGCCCGTCGGGTGAGACGCAGTATTTT
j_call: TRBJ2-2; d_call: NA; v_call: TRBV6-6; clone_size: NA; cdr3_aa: CASYQRNTGELFF; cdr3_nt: TGTGCCAGCTATCAGAGGAACACCGGGGAGCTGTTTTTT
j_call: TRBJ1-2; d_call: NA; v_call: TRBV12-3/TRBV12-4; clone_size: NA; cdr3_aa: CASSFWQGSGYTF; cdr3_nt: TGTGCCAGCAGTTTTTGGCAGGGGTCGGGCTACACCTTC
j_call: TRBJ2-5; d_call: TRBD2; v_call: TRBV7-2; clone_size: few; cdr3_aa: CASTGLALQETQYF; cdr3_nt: TGTGCCAGCACCGGACTAGCGCTACAAGAGACCCAGTACTTC
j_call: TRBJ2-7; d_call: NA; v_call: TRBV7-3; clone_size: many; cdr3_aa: CASSLQPGIHEQYF; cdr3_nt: TGTGCCAGCAGCCTACAGCCAGGGATCCACGAGCAGTACTTC
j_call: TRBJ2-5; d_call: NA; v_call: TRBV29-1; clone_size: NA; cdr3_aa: CSVDKGLETQYF; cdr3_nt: TGCAGCGTTGATAAGGGGTTGGAGACCCAGTACTTC
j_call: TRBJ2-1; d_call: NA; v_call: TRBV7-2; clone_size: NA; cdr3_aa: CASSVGAYNEQFF; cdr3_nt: TGTGCCAGCAGCGTCGGGGCTTACAATGAGCAGTTCTTC
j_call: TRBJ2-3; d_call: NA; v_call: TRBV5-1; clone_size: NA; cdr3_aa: CASSLGGTEADTQYF; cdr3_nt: TGCGCCAGCAGCTTGGGGGGGACGGAAGCAGATACGCAGTATTTT
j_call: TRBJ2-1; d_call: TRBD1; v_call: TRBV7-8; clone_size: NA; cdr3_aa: CASSLAYRGQQFF; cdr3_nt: TGTGCCAGCAGCTTAGCCTACAGGGGCCAGCAGTTCTTC
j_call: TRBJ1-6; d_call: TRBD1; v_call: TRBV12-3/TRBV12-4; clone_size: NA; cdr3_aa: CASSIQGLSSISPLHF; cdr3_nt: TGTGCCAGCAGTATACAGGGGTTGAGTTCGATTTCACCCCTCCACTTT
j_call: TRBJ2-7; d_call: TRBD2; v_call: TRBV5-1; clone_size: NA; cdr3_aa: CASSKLAPGTISYEQYF; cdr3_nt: TGCGCCAGCAGCAAGCTCGCCCCCGGGACTATCTCCTACGAGCAGTACTTC
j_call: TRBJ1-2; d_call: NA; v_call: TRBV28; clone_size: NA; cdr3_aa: CASSLGAIRIHYGYTF; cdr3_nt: TGTGCCAGCAGTTTGGGTGCCATCAGAATTCACTATGGCTACACCTTC
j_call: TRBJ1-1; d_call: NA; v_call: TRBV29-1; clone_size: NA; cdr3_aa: CSETNGGADTEAFF; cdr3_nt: TGCAGCGAGACCAACGGGGGCGCGGACACTGAAGCTTTCTTT
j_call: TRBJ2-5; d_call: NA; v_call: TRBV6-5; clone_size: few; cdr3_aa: CASSTRGETQYF; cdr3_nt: TGTGCCAGCAGTACTAGAGGGGAGACCCAGTACTTC
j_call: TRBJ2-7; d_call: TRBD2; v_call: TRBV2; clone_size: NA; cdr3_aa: CASSGGGTRAQHEQYF; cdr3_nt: TGTGCCAGCAGTGGCGGGGGGACTAGGGCTCAACATGAGCAGTACTTC
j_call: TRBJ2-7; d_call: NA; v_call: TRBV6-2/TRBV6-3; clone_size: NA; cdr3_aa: CASRDVSYEQYF; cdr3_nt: TGTGCCAGCAGGGACGTCTCCTACGAGCAGTACTTC
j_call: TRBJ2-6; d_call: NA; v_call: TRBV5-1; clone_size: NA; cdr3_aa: CASGKAFTPGANVLTF; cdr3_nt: TGCGCCAGCGGGAAAGCGTTTACCCCTGGGGCCAACGTCCTGACTTTC
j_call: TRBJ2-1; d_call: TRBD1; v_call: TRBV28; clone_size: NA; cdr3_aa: CASSARMKGARTYNEQFF; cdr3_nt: TGTGCCAGCAGTGCACGAATGAAGGGGGCCCGAACCTACAATGAGCAGTTCTTC
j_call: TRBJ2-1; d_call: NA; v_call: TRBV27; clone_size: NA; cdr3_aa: CASTFCVSYNEQFF; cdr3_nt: TGTGCCAGCACCTTCTGCGTTTCCTACAATGAGCAGTTCTTC
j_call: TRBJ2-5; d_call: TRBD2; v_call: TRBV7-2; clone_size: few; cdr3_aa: CASSSTGTSGETQYF; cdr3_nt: TGTGCCAGCAGCAGCACCGGGACTAGCGGAGAGACCCAGTACTTC